This TCR beta chain was documented in a study of CD8 T cells in Susac syndrome. Only one count was recorded for this clonotype. RNA, at about 0.45 to 1 ug, was reverse transcribed with random hexamers. Amplification of TCR beta CDR3 used immunoSEQ multiplex PCR across 54 Vbeta and 13 Jbeta. Each CDR3 protein is one row after TCRdb ran MiXCR on the immunoSEQ multiplex PCR reads. The sample carries approximately 79,000 distinct CDR3 sequences, 85% to 95% recorded once. Sequencing of TCR beta was performed on blood CD8+ and CD4+ T cells. The Susac syndrome patients fit the recently defined diagnostic criteria for definite or probable disease. This CDR3 spans 15 amino acids. Trimming cost V 5 bases and J 8 bases; bases outside gene matches: 14. Germline values: CDR1 DFQATT, CDR2 SNEGSKA (reference sequence).

Sample: CD8+ T cells from PBMCs. The genes are TRBV20-1 and TRBJ2-1, with 8 bases aligning to TRBD1. This TCR came from a human donor with Susac syndrome. This CDR3 is CSAPRTGMRRDEQFF. Written as DNA, the CDR3 is TGCAGTGCTCCCAGGACAGGGATGAGGCGGGATGAGCAGTTCTTC.